This TCR beta chain was found in a study of siplizumab effects on memory and regulatory T cells. The assay looked at approximately 10^5 TCR templates in each sample. The table came from immunoSEQ multiplex PCR; TCRdb's copy has only in-frame clones and leaves some out. The sample carries 95,000 to 110,000 clones, 85% to 95% recorded once. The CDR3 length is 16 residues. V lost 0 bases and J lost 3, with 15 bases in between. Per the germline V gene, CDR1 is MNHEY and CDR2 is SMNVEV (reference sequence). This clone was detected once. The sequence was collected from a human donor in good health. The rearrangement joins TRBV27 to TRBJ2-7; tentative D call: TRBD2 (6 bases). The source material was Tregs sorted from blood. The CDR3, as DNA: TGTGCCAGCAGTTTATCGAACGTGGCGGGGAACTACGAGCAGTACTTC. This sequence encodes CASSLSNVAGNYEQYF.